A single sample gave rise to the 8 T cell receptor beta chains below, sequenced in a study of cytomegalovirus exposure and HLA in healthy donors. Both 60 Vbeta primers and 13 Jbeta primers went into the PCR. Sequenced by immunoSEQ multiplex PCR; TCRdb stores in-frame clones only, minus some. The sample consists of 95,000 to 150,000 clones, 50% to 80% of them appearing once. Sequencing was performed on PBMCs. All receptors come from a woman aged 40 to 50 in good health and CMV-seropositive.

J is TRBJ1-1 and V is TRBV7-9; D remains unclear. The CDR3 runs to 13 residues. V was trimmed by 3 bases and J by 2 bases, leaving 7 bases between them. CDR1 is SEHNR and CDR2 is FQNEAQ in the germline V gene (reference sequence). CDR3 sequence reads: CASSFRGNTEAFF. CDR3 coding DNA: TGTGCCAGCAGCTTCCGCGGAAACACTGAAGCTTTCTTT.

This clone turned up a few times. The rearrangement links TRBV7-2 to TRBJ1-2; 10 positions match TRBD1. Per germline, CDR1 SGHTA and CDR2 FQGNSA. This CDR3 is built from 15 residues. V lost 4 bases, J lost 4 bases, and 6 bases stayed unmatched. CDR3 protein: CASSSPGQGIYGYTF. For the CDR3, the DNA is TGTGCCAGCAGCTCTCCGGGACAGGGGATCTATGGCTACACCTTC.

V gene TRBV27 combines with J gene TRBJ2-3; D not certain. Germline assignment: CDR1 MNHEY and CDR2 SMNVEV (reference sequence). The CDR3 sequence is 15 residues long. Trimming took 7 bases from V and 2 from J, leaving 16 bases between them. The CDR3 bases are TGTGCCAGCATGGGTGACTTCCCCTTCACAGATACGCAGTATTTT. Translating it yields CASMGDFPFTDTQYF.

The V gene is TRBV11-2, the J gene TRBJ1-1; D possibly corresponds to TRBD1 (5 bases). Germline CDR1 is SGHAT and CDR2 is FQNNGV. This CDR3 is 13 amino acids long. Trimming left V 6 bases short and J 1 base short, with 9 bases between. For the CDR3, the DNA is TGTGCCAGCAGTTACGACAGGAACACTGAAGCTTTCTTT. As protein: CASSYDRNTEAFF.

This clone showed up just once. The rearrangement uses TRBV5-1 and TRBJ2-5, with 12 positions matching TRBD2. The germline V gene encodes CDR1 SGHRS and CDR2 YFSETQ. The CDR3 runs to 17 residues. V was clipped by 6 bases and J by 4 bases; unmatched bases: 13. The CDR3 sequence: CASTPFGSSGGGETQYF. CDR3 nucleotide sequence: TGCGCCAGCACCCCCTTCGGGTCTAGCGGGGGGGGAGAGACCCAGTACTTC.

The J gene is TRBJ2-7, the V gene TRBV2; the match to TRBD2 covers 11 bases. Per the germline V gene, CDR1 is SNHLY and CDR2 is FYNNEI. After removal of 5 bases from V and 8 bases from J, the junction contained 8 bases not matched to a gene. The CDR3 runs to 14 residues. CDR3 coding DNA: TGTGCCAGCAGTACTAGCGGGGGCCGCGGGCAGCAGTACTTC. Translated, it gives CASSTSGGRGQQYF.

The chain is built from TRBV7-9 and TRBJ2-4; 9 nucleotides align to TRBD1. Germline V gene data show CDR1 as SEHNR and CDR2 as FQNEAQ (reference sequence). CDR3 length: 15 residues. V lost 5 bases and J lost 6; bases outside the gene matches: 8. The CDR3 nucleotides read TGTGCCAGCAGCCCCCCCGGGGGACAGGGAAACATTCAGTACTTC. It codes for CASSPPGGQGNIQYF.

V is TRBV30 and J is TRBJ2-2; a possible D gene is TRBD1 (5 bases). The germline V gene has CDR1 GTSNPN and CDR2 SVGIG (reference sequence). The germline V and J ends were trimmed by 4 bases and 9 bases, with 12 bases remaining between them. The CDR3 sequence is 12 residues long. CDR3 loop: CAWKAAGWELFF. CDR3 nucleotides: TGTGCCTGGAAGGCCGCAGGGTGGGAGCTGTTTTTT.